This entry features one TCR beta chain sequence. Its antigen is unidentified. CDR3 length: 17 residues. Germline CDR1 ENHRY, CDR2 SYGVKD. V lost 2 bases and J lost 4, with 17 bases in between. This sample stems from a study of identical twins. Study-level points and caveats: Clonotypes of the beta chain that were abundant in cord blood carried fewer insertions (memory repertoires showed none).

It was template switching that added a universal primer site, and there were unique molecular identifiers on the cDNA. TCRdb called the 5' RACE reads again in MiXCR, with one record for every CDR3 protein. Here the sample spans 350,000 to 600,000 distinct CDR3 sequences, about 14% being singletons. The same sample was also used in a study of yellow fever vaccine responses in identical twins.

The sequenced sample was CD4+ T cells sorted from blood. This clonotype was sampled from a woman aged 18-29 years in good health. This chain uses TRBV10-3 with TRBJ2-2; D remains unclear. In DNA, the CDR3 is TGTGCCATCAGTGAGCAACTCATTAGTGTCGGCACCGGGGAGCTGTTTTTT. Translating gives CAISEQLISVGTGELFF.